The clone carrying this T cell receptor (beta chain) was counted at least ten times. What it binds is not known. The sample belongs to a study of response to subunit inactivated influenza vaccine. Overall study findings and caveats: Only a handful of new T cells, the authors suggested, are recruited with each seasonal influenza vaccination.

Germline assignment: CDR1 SGHRS and CDR2 YFSETQ. This CDR3 spans 13 amino acids. V was pared by 3 bases and J by 8 bases, with 3 bases of the junction left unmatched. TCRdb reprocessed the RT-PCR reads via MiXCR and lists one record per CDR3 protein. The profile shows about 180,000 distinct CDR3 sequences, approximately 9.2% of them singletons. The chain links TRBV5-1 to TRBJ2-1; TRBD1 matches 9 bases. The specimen was non-naive T cells sorted from PBMCs, collected on the day of vaccination. The receptor was derived from a man aged 45 to 65 who received an inactivated influenza vaccine. The CDR3 sequence: CASSYRQGDEQFF. The CDR3 bases are TGCGCCAGCAGCTATCGACAGGGGGATGAGCAGTTCTTC.